This TCR beta chain stems from a study of blood T cells in healthy people across ages. CDR1 is SGHTA, CDR2 FQGNSA, per germline. With 5 bases removed from V and 3 bases from J, the gap between germline ends came to 22 bases. The CDR3 runs to 17 residues. Next came a second PCR, run for about 7 to 12 cycles, which used a sample-barcoded 5' primer along with a J-beta primer mix. TCRdb reprocessed the 5' RACE reads with MiXCR, giving one entry per CDR3 protein. This table has more than 750,000 distinct CDR3 sequences, under 35% appearing once. The sample was also linked to a second study, of T cells of mothers and their children.

This receptor was identified in a woman aged 40 to 55 in good health. Material for sequencing was blood. The chain carries TRBV7-2 and TRBJ1-1; tentative D call: TRBD1 (5 bases). The CDR3 reads CASSQHGGYGRDTEAFF. The CDR3 DNA reads TGTGCCAGCAGCCAACATGGGGGGTACGGTAGGGACACTGAAGCTTTCTTT.